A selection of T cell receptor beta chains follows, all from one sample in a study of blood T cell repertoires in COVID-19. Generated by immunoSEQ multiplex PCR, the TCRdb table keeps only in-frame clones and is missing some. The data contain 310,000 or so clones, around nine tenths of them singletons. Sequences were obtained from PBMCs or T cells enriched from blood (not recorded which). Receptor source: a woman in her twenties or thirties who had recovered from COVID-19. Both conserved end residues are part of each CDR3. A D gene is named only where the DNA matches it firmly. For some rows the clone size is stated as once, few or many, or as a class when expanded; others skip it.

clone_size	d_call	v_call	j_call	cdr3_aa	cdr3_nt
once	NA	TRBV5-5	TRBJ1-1	CASSLSVNTEAFF	TGTGCCAGCAGCTTGTCCGTGAACACTGAAGCTTTCTTT
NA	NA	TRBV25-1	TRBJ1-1	CASSESPDSLNTEAFF	TGTGCCAGCAGTGAATCCCCCGACAGCTTGAACACTGAAGCTTTCTTT
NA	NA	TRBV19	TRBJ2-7	CASSIAGRSSYEQYF	TGTGCCAGTAGTATAGCAGGGCGGAGCTCCTACGAGCAGTACTTC
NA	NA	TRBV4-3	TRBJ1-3	CASSQVGLKTGNTIYF	TGCGCCAGCAGCCAAGTCGGACTGAAAACTGGAAACACCATATATTTT
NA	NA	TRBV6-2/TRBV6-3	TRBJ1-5	CASSMTVLSNQPQHF	TGTGCCAGCAGCATGACAGTTCTTAGCAATCAGCCCCAGCATTTT
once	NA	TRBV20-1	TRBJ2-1	CSASFLALFGEQFF	TGCAGTGCTAGTTTCCTAGCTCTATTCGGTGAGCAGTTCTTC
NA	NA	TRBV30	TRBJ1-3	CAYQPGVRGNTIYF	TGTGCCTACCAGCCAGGGGTCCGCGGAAACACCATATATTTT
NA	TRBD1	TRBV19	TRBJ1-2	CASSRTGDGYGYTF	TGTGCCAGTAGTAGGACAGGGGATGGATATGGCTACACCTTC
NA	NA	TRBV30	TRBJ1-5	CAWTHRTFSQPQHF	TGTGCCTGGACTCACAGGACATTTTCTCAGCCCCAGCATTTT
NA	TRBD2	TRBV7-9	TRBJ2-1	CASMDGGNSYNEQFF	TGTGCCAGCATGGACGGGGGGAACTCCTACAATGAGCAGTTCTTC
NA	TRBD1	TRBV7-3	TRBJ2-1	CASSSPGQRYNEQFF	TGTGCCAGCAGCTCCCCGGGACAGAGATACAATGAGCAGTTCTTC
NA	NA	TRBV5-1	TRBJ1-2	CASSVGAGYGYTF	TGCGCCAGCAGCGTTGGGGCAGGCTATGGCTACACCTTC
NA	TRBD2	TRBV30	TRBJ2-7	CAWRPAGPSYEQYF	TGTGCCTGGAGACCAGCGGGGCCATCCTACGAGCAGTACTTC
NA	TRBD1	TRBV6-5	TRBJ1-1	CASSWDRGSTEAFF	TGTGCCAGCAGTTGGGACAGGGGTAGCACTGAAGCTTTCTTT
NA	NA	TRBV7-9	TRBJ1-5	CASSPAGGSNQPQHF	TGTGCCAGCAGCCCAGCGGGGGGAAGCAATCAGCCCCAGCATTTT
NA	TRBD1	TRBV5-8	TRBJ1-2	CASHRSPQGARYGYTF	TGTGCCAGCCACCGCTCACCACAGGGGGCCCGCTATGGCTACACCTTC
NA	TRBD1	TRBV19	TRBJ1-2	CASSTGYGYTF	TGTGCCAGCTCGACAGGGTATGGCTACACCTTC
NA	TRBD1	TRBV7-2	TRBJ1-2	CASSTGQGEDYGYTF	TGTGCCAGCAGCACGGGACAGGGGGAGGACTATGGCTACACCTTC
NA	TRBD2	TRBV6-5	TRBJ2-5	CASSKSGVGETQYF	TGTGCCAGCAGTAAAAGCGGGGTCGGGGAGACCCAGTACTTC
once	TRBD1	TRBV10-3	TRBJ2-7	CAISDPDRGPEQYF	TGTGCCATCAGTGATCCGGACAGGGGTCCCGAGCAGTACTTC
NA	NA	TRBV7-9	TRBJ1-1	CASITNVREINTEAFF	TGTGCCAGCATCACGAATGTCAGGGAAATCAACACTGAAGCTTTCTTT
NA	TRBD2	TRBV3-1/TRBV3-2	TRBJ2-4	CASSQGVGRGDPVQYF	TGTGCCAGCAGCCAGGGGGTAGGGCGGGGGGACCCGGTCCAGTACTTC
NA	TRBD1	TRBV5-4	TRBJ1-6	CASSLDRDRFSPLHF	TGTGCCAGCAGCTTGGACCGGGACAGGTTTTCACCCCTCCACTTT
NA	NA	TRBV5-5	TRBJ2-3	CASSQFTASTDTQYF	TGTGCCAGCAGCCAATTTACAGCTAGCACAGATACGCAGTATTTT
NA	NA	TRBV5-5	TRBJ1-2	CASSSTRDDYGYTF	TGTGCCAGCTCATCCACCAGGGATGACTATGGCTACACCTTC
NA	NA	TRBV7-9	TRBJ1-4	CASSLEQGPNEKLFF	TGTGCCAGCAGCTTAGAGCAGGGCCCTAATGAAAAACTGTTTTTT
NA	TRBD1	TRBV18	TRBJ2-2	CASSPTGTGSGELFF	TGTGCCAGCTCACCGACCGGGACAGGGTCCGGGGAGCTGTTTTTT
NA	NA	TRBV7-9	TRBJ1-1	CASSPQTVMNTEAFF	TGTGCCAGCAGCCCCCAGACAGTAATGAACACTGAAGCTTTCTTT
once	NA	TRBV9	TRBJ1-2	CASSGRGSNYGYTF	TGTGCCAGCAGCGGCAGGGGATCTAACTATGGCTACACCTTC
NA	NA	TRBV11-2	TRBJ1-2	CASSLSGRWGYTF	TGTGCCAGCAGCTTAAGCGGGCGTTGGGGCTACACCTTC
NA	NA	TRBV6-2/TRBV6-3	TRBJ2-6	CASSYPGSGANVLTF	TGTGCCAGCAGTTACCCAGGTTCTGGGGCCAACGTCCTGACTTTC
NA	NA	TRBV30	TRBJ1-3	CAWSEGNPGAGNTIYF	TGTGCCTGGTCCGAGGGCAACCCGGGTGCTGGAAACACCATATATTTT
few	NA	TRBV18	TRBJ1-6	CASSPTSSYNSPLHF	TGTGCCAGCTCACCGACTAGCTCCTATAATTCACCCCTCCACTTT
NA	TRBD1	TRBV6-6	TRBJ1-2	CASSHRTGYDYGYTF	TGTGCCAGCAGCCACCGGACAGGGTACGACTATGGCTACACCTTC
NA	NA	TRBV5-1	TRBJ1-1	CASRQAEIAEAFF	TGCGCCAGCAGACAGGCAGAGATCGCTGAAGCTTTCTTT
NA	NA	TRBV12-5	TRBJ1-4	CASSRGTTNEKLFF	TGTGCTAGTTCACGAGGGACAACTAATGAAAAACTGTTTTTT
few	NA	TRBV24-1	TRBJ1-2	CATSDLSGGYTF	TGTGCCACCAGTGATCTAAGTGGTGGCTACACCTTC
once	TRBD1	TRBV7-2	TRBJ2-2	CASSLGTGTVNTGELFF	TGTGCCAGCAGCTTAGGCACCGGGACAGTAAACACCGGGGAGCTGTTTTTT
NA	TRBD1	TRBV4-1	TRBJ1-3	CASSQEKRQGGGSGNTIYF	TGCGCCAGCAGCCAAGAAAAACGACAGGGCGGTGGTTCTGGAAACACCATATATTTT
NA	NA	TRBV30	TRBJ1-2	CAWSSSIGYTF	TGTGCCTGGAGCTCCAGTATCGGCTACACCTTC
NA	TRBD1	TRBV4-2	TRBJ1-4	CASSQDQGAFATNEKLFF	TGTGCCAGCAGCCAAGATCAGGGGGCCTTTGCAACTAATGAAAAACTGTTTTTT
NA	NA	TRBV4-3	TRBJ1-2	CASSQNDMAGNYGYTF	TGCGCCAGCAGCCAAAACGACATGGCGGGTAACTATGGCTACACCTTC
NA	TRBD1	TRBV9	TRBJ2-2	CASGTGGARAGELFF	TGTGCCAGCGGGACAGGGGGCGCAAGGGCCGGGGAGCTGTTTTTT
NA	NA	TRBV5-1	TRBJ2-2	CASSPGWQENTGELFF	TGCGCCAGCAGCCCAGGTTGGCAGGAGAACACCGGGGAGCTGTTTTTT
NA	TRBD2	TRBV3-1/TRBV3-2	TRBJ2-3	CASSQDRLSGGVYTQYF	TGTGCCAGCAGCCAAGATAGGCTTAGCGGGGGGGTTTATACGCAGTATTTT
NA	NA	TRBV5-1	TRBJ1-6	CASSLSGKTESPLHF	TGCGCCAGCAGCTTGTCGGGGAAAACGGAATCACCCCTCCACTTT
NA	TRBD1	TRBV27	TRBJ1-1	CASSPTRDRNTEAFF	TGTGCCAGCAGTCCGACAAGGGACAGGAACACTGAAGCTTTCTTT
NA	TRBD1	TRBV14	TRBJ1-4	CASSQGGRTGSSRLDEKLFF	TGTGCCAGCAGCCAGGGGGGACGGACAGGCTCGAGTAGGCTCGATGAAAAACTGTTTTTT
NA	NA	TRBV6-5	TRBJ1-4	CASRTIATNEKLFF	TGTGCCAGCAGAACAATCGCAACTAATGAAAAACTGTTTTTT
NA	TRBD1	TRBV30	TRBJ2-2	CAWSEYRGPDTGELFF	TGTGCCTGGAGCGAATACAGGGGGCCGGACACCGGGGAGCTGTTTTTT